The count of the clone carrying this T cell receptor (beta chain) is one. Per the study methods: Quantification of nucleated cells was approximated via reference gene primer amplification. The protocol was immunoSEQ multiplex PCR, while the TCRdb copy is restricted to in-frame clones and leaves out a portion. V, J and clone size were drawn from that table, and D and trimming were deduced from the DNA. This table holds approximately 67,000 clones, 91% found once. This CDR3 region has 16 residues. Trimming cost V 2 bases and J 5 bases; bases outside gene matches: 8. CDR1 and CDR2 (germline): SGHTA, FQGNSA. The data were taken from a study of blood T cell repertoires in COVID-19. Across the study: COVID-19 samples, acute and convalescent, were from the United States, Italy and Spain. PBMCs, B-cell-depleted T cells, or T cells provided the cDNA or gDNA that made up the material.

The V gene is TRBV7-2, the J gene TRBJ1-4; TRBD1 matches 7 bases. Sequencing used peripheral blood. This TCR was recovered from a human donor in a cohort sampled during active COVID-19. CDR3 nucleotide sequence: TGTGCCAGCAGCTTACTTCGGACAGGTAGAAATGAAAAACTGTTTTTT. This encodes CASSLLRTGRNEKLFF.